The 11 T cell receptor beta chains in this list originate from one sample, sequenced in a study of OX40 agonist ivuxolimab in advanced cancers. The protocol was immunoSEQ multiplex PCR, while the TCRdb copy is restricted to in-frame clones and leaves out a portion. The repertoire holds 57,000 or so clones, roughly 80% seen once, with 3.4% in the top ten. The source was CD4+ or CD8+ T cells sorted from blood, collected in a trial of the OX40 agonist ivuxolimab. All receptors come from an adult with an advanced solid tumor such as melanoma, head and neck, liver or kidney cancer.

This chain joins TRBV5-1 and TRBJ2-1, with 9 bases fitting TRBD2. The junction had 5 bases not matched to a gene; V was cut back by 0 bases and J by 7 bases. The CDR3 contains 15 residues. Germline values: CDR1 SGHRS, CDR2 YFSETQ. The CDR3 sequence is CASSLGIAGENEQFF. For the CDR3, the DNA is TGCGCCAGCAGCTTGGGGATAGCGGGGGAGAATGAGCAGTTCTTC.

The chain recombines TRBV28 with TRBJ2-5; maybe TRBD2 (6 bases). Germline V gene data show CDR1 as MDHEN and CDR2 as SYDVKM. The CDR3 spans 15 residues. Trimming stripped 5 bases from V and 2 bases from J, with 15 bases between. The CDR3: CASSPLGDFQETQYF. The CDR3 region has the DNA TGTGCCAGCAGTCCCTTGGGGGACTTTCAAGAGACCCAGTACTTC.

This clone was picked up a small number of times. The chain couples TRBV19 to TRBJ1-3, with TRBD1 as a possible D gene (6 bases). V lost 3 bases, J lost 0 bases, and 12 bases lay in between. From germline, CDR1 is LNHDA and CDR2 SQIVND (reference sequence). The CDR3 runs 16 residues. For the CDR3, the DNA is TGTGCCAGTAGTATGTGGGACACCTACTCTGGAAACACCATATATTTT. It translates to CASSMWDTYSGNTIYF.

The CDR3 loop reads CASSTGQGGMNTEAFF. In DNA form, the CDR3 reads TGTGCCAGTAGTACCGGACAGGGGGGCATGAACACTGAAGCTTTCTTT. V is TRBV19 and J is TRBJ1-1; the match to TRBD1 covers 10 bases. The CDR3 covers 16 residues. Per the germline V gene, CDR1 is LNHDA and CDR2 is SQIVND (reference sequence). J lost 0 bases, V lost 4 bases, and 5 bases had no gene match.

The CDR3 sequence is CASSLTGDTEAFF. In DNA, the CDR3 is TGTGCCAGCAGCCTTACAGGGGACACTGAAGCTTTCTTT. The J gene is TRBJ1-1, the V gene TRBV13; 7 nucleotides align to TRBD1. Germline assignment: CDR1 PRHDT and CDR2 FYEKMQ (reference sequence). The CDR3 contains 13 residues. With V trimmed by 5 bases and J by 3 bases, 3 bases remained unmatched. Variable domain in full (rest from reference TRBV13 and TRBJ1-1): AAGVIQSPRHLIKEKRETATLKCYPIPRHDTVYWYQQGPGQDPQFLISFYEKMQSDKGSIPDRFSAQQFSDYHSELNMSSLELGDSALYFCASSLTGDTEAFFGQGTRLTVV.

V and J are TRBV6-6 and TRBJ1-1; TRBD1 agrees at 8 bases. Germline values: CDR1 MNHNY, CDR2 SVGAGI (reference sequence). The CDR3 length is 13 residues. Losses at the gene ends were 10 bases for V and 2 bases for J; bases not matched to a gene: 6. The CDR3, as DNA: TGTGCCATTATACAGGGGGGCAACACTGAAGCTTTCTTT. Translated: CAIIQGGNTEAFF.

This chain links TRBV2 with TRBJ1-1; TRBD1 is a possible D gene (6 bases). The germline V gene encodes CDR1 SNHLY and CDR2 FYNNEI. Trimming took 5 bases from V and 4 from J, leaving 11 bases between them. This CDR3 spans 13 amino acids. CDR3 coding DNA: TGTGCCAGCAGTCTTGGGGGGCGCACTGAAGCTTTCTTT. It is translated as CASSLGGRTEAFF.

V is TRBV4-3 and J is TRBJ2-3, with D perhaps matching TRBD2 (5 bases). Germline values: CDR1 LGHNA, CDR2 YSLEER. The CDR3 totals 17 residues. Trimming shortened V by 1 base and J by 4 bases, and 18 bases separated the two germline ends. The CDR3 sequence is CASSQAPGVVGADTQYF. CDR3 in DNA: TGCGCCAGCAGCCAAGCTCCCGGGGTGGTGGGTGCAGATACGCAGTATTTT.

V and J are TRBV30 and TRBJ2-3; 10 bases agree with TRBD2. The CDR3 has 16 residues. Per the germline V gene, CDR1 is GTSNPN and CDR2 is SVGIG (reference sequence). Losses at the gene ends were 1 base for V and 4 bases for J; bases not matched to a gene: 8. The CDR3 DNA reads TGTGCCTGGAGTGGAGGAGCGGGGGGGCGGGCAGATACGCAGTATTTT. Its translation: CAWSGGAGGRADTQYF.

This sequence joins TRBV6-1 and TRBJ1-3; D is undetermined. V lost 8 bases to trimming and J lost 2 bases, with 13 bases between them. Germline assignment: CDR1 MNHNS and CDR2 SASEGT. CDR3 length equals 14 residues. The CDR3: CASCFERTGNTIYF. In DNA, the CDR3 is TGTGCCAGCTGCTTCGAACGGACTGGAAACACCATATATTTT.

This clone was counted a single time. The V call is TRBV16, the J call TRBJ1-1; D unresolved. The CDR3 totals 14 residues. Trimming pared 4 bases from V and 3 bases from J, leaving 12 bases between. In germline, CDR1 is KGHSY, CDR2 FQNENV. CDR3 in DNA: TGTGCCAGCAGCCCGATCCGAACGGACACTGAAGCTTTCTTT. As protein: CASSPIRTDTEAFF.